The 12 T cell receptor beta chains in this list originate from one sample, sequenced in a study of tumor-infiltrating lymphocytes in primary liver carcinoma (dated 2017 in TCRdb). Without any cell sorting, total RNA and DNA were co-extracted from approximately 20-30 mg of bulk tissue using the AllPrep DNA/RNA mini kit. The instrument given in TCRdb is Illumina HiSeq 2500. Starting from 500 to 650 ng total RNA, TCRbeta-specific cDNA was produced by reverse transcription with a constant-region primer and ProtoScript II reverse transcriptase. Three nested multiplex PCR rounds, following a slightly modified ARM-PCR procedure, were used to build the TCRbeta libraries. Each of the first two PCR rounds ran for approximately 10 cycles and used multiplex TRBV1-TRBV30 forward primers together with a Cbeta reverse primer. The public reads were quality trimmed at Q25 with fastp and then assembled into clones with MiXCR by TCRdb, keeping productive beta chains. Rows with one shared CDR3 protein collapse into an entry with the most common genes and DNA. Across this sample there are under 130,000 distinct CDR3 sequences, with 80% to 85% seen only once. More than 15% of the sample rests with the top ten.

Material: liver tumor tissue from sampling region 3. What this sample's cell subset or site label stands for: tumor region T3, left-lateral pole. These receptors originate from a man in his forties or fifties with primary liver carcinoma and hepatitis B virus infection.

For this clonotype: A much larger clone is a single base away; this may be a read error. The V call is TRBV28, the J call TRBJ2-5, with a possible D match to TRBD2 (5 bases). This CDR3 has 17 residues. V dropped 4 bases and J dropped 4 bases, with 22 bases sitting between them. Germline V gene lookup returns CDR1 MDHEN and CDR2 SYDVKM. The CDR3 nucleotides read TGTGCCAGCAGTTCAACTTTCGGCGGGCCATTCCGAGAGACCCAGTACTTC. It codes for CASSSTFGGPFRETQYF.

To note about this clonotype: The junction shows a germline mismatch at one end, possibly a read error. The chain uses TRBV10-1 and TRBJ2-1; TRBD2 aligns across 11 bases. Germline CDR1 WNHNN, CDR2 SYGVQD (reference sequence). The CDR3 is 15 amino acids. CDR3 loop: CASSALAGVPNEQVF. The CDR3 nucleotides read TGCGCCAGCAGTGCACTAGCGGGAGTGCCCAATGAGCAGGTCTTC.

The table lists this clonotype with many counts. This chain connects TRBV24-1 to TRBJ1-2, with unresolved D. With 1 base removed from V and 8 bases from J, the gap between germline ends came to 7 bases. Germline V gene sequence: CDR1 KGHDR, CDR2 SFDVKD. There are 12 residues in the CDR3. The CDR3 region is CATSDFWWGYTF. The CDR3 DNA reads TGTGCCACCAGTGATTTTTGGTGGGGCTACACCTTC.

As to this clonotype: One end of the junction does not line up with germline, which may come from a read error. The J gene is TRBJ2-1, the V gene TRBV5-4, with 12 bases fitting TRBD2. Germline V gives CDR1 SGHNT, CDR2 YYREEE (reference sequence). CDR3 length equals 15 residues. The CDR3 nucleotides are TGTGCAAGCAGGTGGGCTAGCGGGAGGGCCAATGAGCAGTTCTTC. Translating gives CASRWASGRANEQFF.

V and J are TRBV5-1 and TRBJ2-2; TRBD2 matches 11 bases. Germline assignment: CDR1 SGHRS and CDR2 YFSETQ. Unmatched junction bases numbered 13, after V lost 6 bases and J lost 9 bases. The CDR3 extends over 16 amino acids. CDR3 DNA sequence: TGCGCCAGCAACGTACTAGCGGGAGTAGATACCCGGGAGCTGTTTTTT. Its protein product is CASNVLAGVDTRELFF.

Concerning this clonotype: Mismatch with germline at one junction end may stem from a read error. V is TRBV6-6 and J is TRBJ2-1; 7 nucleotides match TRBD2. The CDR3 covers 18 residues. CDR1 and CDR2 from the germline V gene are MNHNY and SVGAGI (reference sequence). This CDR3 reads CASSYSNGLAVFCNEQLF. CDR3 sequence (DNA): TGTGCCAGCAGTTACTCGAATGGGCTAGCGGTCTTCTGCAATGAGCAGCTCTTC.

Remarks on this clonotype: The conserved final phenylalanine or tryptophan is absent from the CDR3, which likely points to a read error. The chain employs TRBV6-1 and TRBJ2-1, with TRBD2 identical over 13 bases. The J segment lost 7 bases and the V segment lost 0 bases, leaving 9 bases of the junction unmatched. The CDR3 consists of 18 residues. Per germline, CDR1 MNHNS and CDR2 SASEGT. This CDR3 reads CASSEAKFGLAGENEQFL. The CDR3 bases are TGTGCCAGCAGTGAAGCCAAGTTCGGACTAGCGGGGGAAAATGAGCAGTTCTTA.

As for this clonotype: The junction and the germline gene differ at one end; a read error may be behind it. V gene TRBV29-1 combines with J gene TRBJ2-5; 11 bases match TRBD1. The CDR3 runs to 15 residues. The germline CDR1 and CDR2 sequences are SQVTM and ANQGSEA. CDR3 bases: TGCAGCGTCCGAGTCCCGGGACAGGGGGTTGAGAGCCAGTACTTC. Its protein product is CSVRVPGQGVESQYF.

The chain carries TRBV6-4 and TRBJ2-3; a possible D gene is TRBD2 (6 bases). Germline assignment: CDR1 MRHNA and CDR2 SNTAGT. This CDR3 contains 15 residues. Trimming left V 7 bases short and J 0 bases short, with 14 bases between. Here the CDR3 reads CASNRTSGSTDTQYF. The CDR3 nucleotides are TGTGCCAGCAATCGGACCAGCGGGAGCACAGATACGCAGTATTTT.

In its sample, this clonotype was seen many times. This sequence joins TRBV7-9 and TRBJ2-2; perhaps TRBD1 as D (5 bases). Trimming removed 2 bases from V and 6 bases from J, with 7 bases in between. The CDR3 runs to 13 residues. Germline V gene data show CDR1 as SEHNR and CDR2 as FQNEAQ (reference sequence). The CDR3 protein is CASSLPGPGELFF. In DNA form, the CDR3 reads TGTGCCAGCAGCTTACCAGGGCCCGGGGAGCTGTTTTTT.

Points on this clonotype: A read error may produce the germline difference seen at one junction end. The rearrangement links TRBV6-1 to TRBJ2-1, with 9 bases lining up with TRBD2. CDR3 length: 16 residues. Germline loops: CDR1 MNHNS, CDR2 SASEGT. DNA of the CDR3: TGTGCCAGCAGTACCTTGATTAGCGGGAGAAGCCATGAGCATTTCTTC. It codes for CASSTLISGRSHEHFF.

As regards this clonotype: Mismatch with germline at one junction end may stem from a read error. V usage is TRBV28 and J usage is TRBJ1-1, with a possible D match to TRBD1 (6 bases). Germline V lookup: CDR1 MDHEN, CDR2 SYDVKM. The CDR3 is 17 amino acids. The CDR3 DNA reads as TGTACCAGCAGTATAACCCCACAGGGAGGAACGGGAACTGAAGCTTTCTTT. Translated, it gives CTSSITPQGGTGTEAFF.